The next 23 T cell receptor beta chains were all read from a single sample in a study of blood T cell repertoires in COVID-19. Clones were sequenced by immunoSEQ multiplex PCR, and TCRdb holds only the in-frame ones, with some missing. Of about 220,000 clones listed, about nine tenths are singletons. Specimen: peripheral blood. The receptors were gathered from a man younger than 40 who had recovered from COVID-19.

This chain joins TRBV6-2 or TRBV6-3 and TRBJ1-1, with 9 bases fitting TRBD1. The CDR3 runs 15 residues. Trimming at V came to 4 bases and at J to 4 bases, leaving 7 bases not matched to a gene. Germline assignment: CDR1 MNHEY and CDR2 SVGEGT. The DNA of the CDR3 is TGTGCCAGCAGTTGGGCCCCGGGACAGGGCACTGAAGCTTTCTTT. Its translation is CASSWAPGQGTEAFF.

The chain carries TRBV5-5 and TRBJ1-2; the match to TRBD1 covers 7 bases. Germline CDR1 SGHKS, CDR2 YYEKEE (reference sequence). V trimming: 6 bases; J trimming: 7 bases; junction bases outside the gene matches: 18. CDR3 length: 16 residues. The CDR3 loop is CASTPRSRTGKSGYTF. The CDR3 coding sequence is TGTGCCAGCACCCCTCGGTCGAGGACAGGAAAGAGTGGCTACACCTTC.

V is TRBV29-1 and J is TRBJ1-2, with TRBD1 identical over 8 bases. There are 14 residues in the CDR3. Germline trimming cut 6 bases from V and 1 base from J; bases unmatched to any gene: 7. Germline V lookup: CDR1 SQVTM, CDR2 ANQGSEA. The CDR3 coding sequence is TGCAGCGTCGATACAGGGGGTGTTAACTATGGCTACACCTTC. Encoded protein: CSVDTGGVNYGYTF.

V usage is TRBV4-1 and J usage is TRBJ2-7; 8 positions match TRBD2. The CDR3 loop spans 16 amino acids. Unmatched junction bases numbered 9, after V lost 1 base and J lost 4 bases. CDR1 and CDR2 from the germline V gene are MGHRA and YSYEKL. CDR3 nucleotide sequence: TGCGCCAGCAGCCAAGCTCGACCGGGGGGGATATACGAGCAGTACTTC. As protein: CASSQARPGGIYEQYF.

The chain combines TRBV13 with TRBJ1-2; maybe TRBD1 (6 bases). In germline, CDR1 is PRHDT, CDR2 FYEKMQ (reference sequence). Trimming removed 4 bases from V and 0 bases from J, with 18 bases in between. The CDR3 contains 17 residues. CDR3 DNA: TGTGCCAGCAGCTCCAGACAGGCCTTAGCCCCTAACTATGGCTACACCTTC. This codes for CASSSRQALAPNYGYTF.

The chain joins TRBV7-9 to TRBJ2-7, with D maybe TRBD2 (5 bases). The CDR3 loop spans 14 amino acids. Germline CDR1 and CDR2: SEHNR and FQNEAQ (reference sequence). V was trimmed by 1 base and J by 9 bases, leaving 16 bases between them. The CDR3 spells CASSLGTLSKGQYF. CDR3 DNA sequence: TGTGCCAGCAGCTTAGGGACTCTCTCGAAGGGGCAGTACTTC.

The rearrangement uses TRBV5-1 and TRBJ2-7, with a tentative D call TRBD1 (6 bases). CDR1 SGHRS and CDR2 YFSETQ come from the germline V gene. The CDR3 has 12 residues. V gave up 5 bases and J gave up 2 bases, with 8 bases separating them. The DNA of the CDR3 is TGCGCCAGCAGGGACAGAACCTACGAGCAGTACTTC. This codes for CASRDRTYEQYF.

The chain is built from TRBV19 and TRBJ1-5, with no clear D. CDR3 length: 14 amino acids. V shed 2 bases and J shed 4 bases, with 9 bases lying between them. From germline, CDR1 is LNHDA and CDR2 SQIVND (reference sequence). CDR3 DNA: TGTGCCAGTAGTATACCCCTCGTTAATCAGCCCCAGCATTTT. Protein: CASSIPLVNQPQHF.

The chain couples TRBV3-1 (or the pseudogene TRBV3-2) to TRBJ1-6; 8 bases match TRBD1. The CDR3 is 19 residues long. The V and J ends lost 1 base and 7 bases, in that order; junction bases with no gene match: 15. From germline, CDR1 is LGHDT and CDR2 YNNKEL (reference sequence). For the CDR3, the DNA is TGTGCCAGCAGCCAAGGTAAATTAAGGGACAGGAGGGACAATTCACCCCTCCACTTT. Protein sequence: CASSQGKLRDRRDNSPLHF.

This sequence joins TRBV10-2 and TRBJ2-7, with 7 bases fitting TRBD1. Germline values: CDR1 WSHSY, CDR2 SAAADI. V trimming: 6 bases; J trimming: 2 bases; junction bases outside the gene matches: 10. The CDR3 totals 15 residues. CDR3 sequence (DNA): TGCGCCAGCAGAACTCCCTCGACAGGGACCTACGAGCAGTACTTC. It yields the protein CASRTPSTGTYEQYF.

This clone has only one observation. The gene calls are TRBV12-5 and TRBJ1-2, with 8 bases identical to TRBD1. From germline, CDR1 is LGHNT and CDR2 FRNRAP. With V trimmed by 0 bases and J by 8 bases, 5 bases remained unmatched. The CDR3 extends over 14 amino acids. The CDR3 DNA sequence: TGTGCTAGTGGTTTGGTAAAGACAGGGGTGGGCTACACCTTC. Translating it yields CASGLVKTGVGYTF.

In its sample, this clone was seen once. The chain couples TRBV6-5 to TRBJ2-2; 11 positions agree with TRBD1. This CDR3 is 15 amino acids long. CDR1 and CDR2 from the germline V gene are MNHEY and SVGAGI. The trim removed 2 bases at V and 8 bases at J, leaving 4 bases unmatched. CDR3 in DNA: TGTGCCAGCAGTTACACGGACAGGGGGCCTGGGGAGCTGTTTTTT. As protein: CASSYTDRGPGELFF.

The V call is TRBV12-3 or TRBV12-4, the J call TRBJ1-2; 10 bases match TRBD1. The junction had 3 bases not matched to a gene; V was cut back by 6 bases and J by 5 bases. CDR3 length equals 13 residues. The CDR3 region is CASRLDRGYGYTF. CDR3 sequence (DNA): TGTGCCAGCAGATTGGACAGGGGGTATGGCTACACCTTC.

This chain links TRBV28 with TRBJ1-3; TRBD1 matches at 10 bases. The V and J ends lost 2 bases and 3 bases, in that order; junction bases with no gene match: 4. The CDR3 runs to 16 residues. The germline V gene has CDR1 MDHEN and CDR2 SYDVKM. The CDR3: CASSLGTGAGGNTIYF. DNA for the CDR3: TGTGCCAGCAGTTTAGGGACAGGGGCAGGTGGAAACACCATATATTTT.

This chain uses TRBV18 with TRBJ2-5; 8 nucleotides match TRBD1. Germline V gene lookup returns CDR1 KGHSH and CDR2 LQKENI. The CDR3 sequence is 14 residues long. Unmatched junction bases numbered 6, after V lost 4 bases and J lost 5 bases. As DNA, the CDR3 is TGTGCCAGCTCACAGGACAGGGTGGCGGAGACCCAGTACTTC. It specifies CASSQDRVAETQYF.

The V and J genes are TRBV30 and TRBJ1-2; 10 positions match TRBD1. V lost 4 bases to trimming and J lost 10 bases; unmatched junction nucleotides: 9. This CDR3 has 13 residues. Germline V gene sequence: CDR1 GTSNPN, CDR2 SVGIG (reference sequence). CDR3 loop: CAWTPDRGGLYTF. The CDR3 nucleotides read TGTGCCTGGACCCCGGACAGGGGGGGCCTCTACACCTTC.

The chain combines TRBV27 with TRBJ1-6; D gene unclear. Germline V gene data show CDR1 as MNHEY and CDR2 as SMNVEV (reference sequence). This CDR3 comprises 12 residues. The V end was cut by 2 bases, the J end by 12 bases, with 8 bases between. The chain's CDR3 is CASSLNNEPLHF. The CDR3 DNA sequence: TGTGCCAGCAGTTTAAACAACGAACCCCTCCACTTT.

J is TRBJ2-4 and V is TRBV9; TRBD1 matches at 9 bases. The CDR3 has 14 residues. With V trimmed by 5 bases and J by 8 bases, 8 bases remained unmatched. CDR1 and CDR2 (germline): SGDLS, YYNGEE. DNA for the CDR3: TGTGCCAGCAGAGCCGGGACAGGGAGGGACATTCAGTACTTC. Translation gives CASRAGTGRDIQYF.

The chain links TRBV7-8 to TRBJ2-3, with 7 bases that match TRBD1. With V trimmed by 3 bases and J by 8 bases, 11 bases remained unmatched. Per the germline V gene, CDR1 is SGHVS and CDR2 is FQNEAQ. The CDR3 sequence is 15 residues long. CDR3 DNA: TGTGCCAGCAGCTTCCCACAGGGGCTGAGGTTTACGCAGTATTTT. Translation gives CASSFPQGLRFTQYF.

This clone was seen a few times. The chain has TRBV11-2 and TRBJ2-5; 7 nucleotides align to TRBD1. V was clipped by 7 bases and J by 13 bases; unmatched bases: 9. There are 11 residues in the CDR3. Per germline, CDR1 SGHAT and CDR2 FQNNGV. As DNA, the CDR3 is TGTGCCAGCATATTAGGACAGGTCTTGTACTTC. This encodes CASILGQVLYF.

This chain connects TRBV14 to TRBJ2-6; D call uncertain. CDR1 SGHDN and CDR2 FVKESK come from the germline V gene. Trimming shortened V by 1 base and J by 1 base, and 11 bases separated the two germline ends. This CDR3 contains 17 residues. This CDR3 reads CASSQGNLVSGANVLTF. The CDR3 DNA follows: TGTGCCAGCAGCCAAGGGAACCTAGTATCTGGGGCCAACGTCCTGACTTTC.

Only one count was recorded for this clone. The chain carries TRBV4-1 and TRBJ2-1; unclear D gene. The CDR3 runs 12 residues. V was clipped by 1 base and J by 6 bases, with 4 bases between them. Germline V gene lookup returns CDR1 MGHRA and CDR2 YSYEKL. CDR3 bases: TGCGCCAGCAGCCAAGGGCCCAATGAGCAGTTCTTC. Amino acid sequence: CASSQGPNEQFF.

The rearrangement uses TRBV5-1 and TRBJ2-3, with D uncertain. The CDR3 contains 11 residues. Germline V lookup: CDR1 SGHRS, CDR2 YFSETQ. V lost 5 bases and J 6 bases, leaving 7 bases between the germline ends. The CDR3 DNA reads TGCGCCAGCAGGTCGGAGGATACGCAGTATTTT. Amino acids: CASRSEDTQYF.